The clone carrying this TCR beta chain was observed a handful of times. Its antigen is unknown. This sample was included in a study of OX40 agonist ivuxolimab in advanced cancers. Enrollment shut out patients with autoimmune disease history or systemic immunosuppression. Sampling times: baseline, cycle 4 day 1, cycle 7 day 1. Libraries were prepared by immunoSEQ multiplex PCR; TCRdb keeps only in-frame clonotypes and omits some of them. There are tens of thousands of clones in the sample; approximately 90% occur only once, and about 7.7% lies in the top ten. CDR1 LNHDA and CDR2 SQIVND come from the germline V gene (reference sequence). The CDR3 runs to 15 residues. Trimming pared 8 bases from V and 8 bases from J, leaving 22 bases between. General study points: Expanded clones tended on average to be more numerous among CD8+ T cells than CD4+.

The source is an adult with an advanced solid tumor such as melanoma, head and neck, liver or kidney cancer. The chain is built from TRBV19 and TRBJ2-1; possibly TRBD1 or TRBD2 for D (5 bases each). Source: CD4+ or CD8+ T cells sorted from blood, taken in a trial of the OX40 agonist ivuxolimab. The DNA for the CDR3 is TGTGCCAGTCAAAGAGGGGATTCGGGGTTCGATGAGCAGTTCTTC. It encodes CASQRGDSGFDEQFF.